This T cell receptor beta chain was identified in a study of blood T cell repertoires in COVID-19 (dated by TCRdb to 2018 to 2020). With respect to the entire study: Collaborator samples came from the United States, Italy and Spain and covered acute and convalescent phases of COVID-19. Sample metadata almost always included a de-identified subject ID, COVID-19 status, age in years and sex. The material from the prospective study consisted of cDNA or gDNA derived from T cells, B-cell-depleted T cells, or PBMCs. The samples were drawn from the first 160 participants of the ongoing ImmuneRACE study and from 1,200 or so subjects provided by 6 global collaborators. HLA class I and class II types, where available, came from metadata supplied by the sample provider rather than from assay-based typing. A freely available public database, intended as a resource for researchers studying the immune response to SARS-CoV-2, is where the repertoires were released. The dataset comprised deeply sampled blood TCRbeta repertoires from subjects exposed to, actively infected with, or recovered from COVID-19. Beyond this particular receptor, the publication reports: The amount of clinical and demographic metadata varied by source and participant and was provided uncurated.

Compared with germline, V lacks 7 bases and J lacks 7 bases; bases without a gene match: 6. Sequences MNHEY (CDR1) and SVGAGI (CDR2) are obtained from the germline V gene. The CDR3 runs 12 amino acids, cysteine and phenylalanine included. Just CDR3 DNA is preserved here, 36 bases in frame from base 1. TCRbeta CDR3 regions were amplified from genomic DNA using the immunoSEQ Assay, a bias-controlled multiplex PCR. On the study's bioinformatics: Nucleated cell counts per sample were estimated from amplification of reference gene primers within the assay. Sequence reads were collapsed and filtered to measure the absolute abundance of every unique TCRbeta CDR3 rearrangement. For each sample, productive Simpson clonality was calculated as the square root of Simpson's diversity index across productive rearrangements. The table was pulled from immuneACCESS by TCRdb, which kept in-frame rearrangements only. Such tables lose some clones; where checked, under half of the loss comes from unresolved V genes, and the rest has no known cause. The D gene and trimming were derived from the DNA, and the V and J assignments and clone size from that table. This sample has 360,000 or so clones in its table, and about nine tenths of those were observed once. The ten largest clones add up to about 0.94% of the sample.

Participants in the prospective study were enrolled through a virtual design, were aged about 18 to 100 years, and lived in roughly 25 United States geographic areas. In the prospective study, participants were assigned to cohorts based on the clinical history participants reported in a screening survey and a study questionnaire. A participant counted as exposed if, within 2 weeks of entering the study, that participant had been in contact with someone who had a PCR-confirmed or clinician-diagnosed COVID-19 case. Each participant in the prospective study had whole blood, serum and a nasopharyngeal or oropharyngeal swab collected by mobile phlebotomists. Prospective study participants could optionally give additional blood draws and questionnaires over a 2-month period. Before DNA extraction, prospective study blood samples were shipped either frozen or at room temperature. Concerning this clone: Its target antigen remains unknown. The sample holds no much larger clone one base away, and base qualities are not on file.

The sequence is built from TRBV6-5 and TRBJ1-1; 7 bases in between match TRBD1. Sequences were obtained from PBMCs or T cells enriched from blood (not recorded which). The clonotype was recovered from a woman in her thirties who had been exposed to COVID-19. The encoded CDR3 is CASTLTGIEAFF. At the DNA level, the sequence is TGTGCCAGCACCCTGACAGGGATTGAAGCTTTCTTT.